This is a list of T cell receptor beta chains from one sample in a study of technical replicates of blood from a few donors. The protocol was immunoSEQ multiplex PCR, while the TCRdb copy is restricted to in-frame clones and leaves out a portion. This sample has under 85,000 clones, with around 85% found just once. The sample consisted of PBMCs. Source of these receptors: a human donor in good health. Some clones in this sample may be carry-over from other donors' samples. Each CDR3 is given with its conserved first and last residue. A D gene is named only where the DNA matches it firmly. Clone sizes are given selectively: once, few, many, or a class where the clone is expanded.

size: .
V: TRBV19
J: TRBJ2-7
D: .
CDR3: CASTGTSYEQYF
DNA: TGTGCCAGTACCGGGACATCTTACGAGCAGTACTTC

size: few
V: TRBV19
J: TRBJ1-2
D: .
CDR3: CASSVDTSRYGYTF
DNA: TGTGCCAGTAGTGTGGACACCTCGAGATATGGCTACACCTTC

size: .
V: TRBV7-9
J: TRBJ2-7
D: .
CDR3: CASSSLVLDEQYF
DNA: TGTGCCAGCAGCTCACTAGTGTTAGACGAGCAGTACTTC

size: .
V: TRBV7-3
J: TRBJ2-5
D: .
CDR3: CASSLTEGSRGTQYF
DNA: TGTGCCAGCAGCTTAACGGAAGGTAGCAGAGGGACCCAGTACTTC

size: .
V: TRBV4-1
J: TRBJ1-3
D: TRBD1
CDR3: CASSQDGEGATGNTIYF
DNA: TGCGCCAGCAGCCAAGACGGCGAGGGGGCCACTGGAAACACCATATATTTT

size: .
V: TRBV18
J: TRBJ2-7
D: .
CDR3: CASSPLPGTSTYEQYF
DNA: TGTGCCAGCTCACCACTTCCGGGAACTTCTACCTACGAGCAGTACTTC

size: .
V: TRBV30
J: TRBJ2-3
D: .
CDR3: CAGRDSSTDTQYF
DNA: TGTGCCGGGAGGGACAGCAGCACAGATACGCAGTATTTT

size: .
V: TRBV6-1
J: TRBJ1-4
D: TRBD1
CDR3: CATGTGGFINEKLFF
DNA: TGTGCCACCGGGACAGGGGGCTTTATTAATGAAAAACTGTTTTTT

size: .
V: TRBV5-1
J: TRBJ2-3
D: TRBD2
CDR3: CASSFAPTSGIGDTQYF
DNA: TGCGCCAGCAGCTTCGCTCCTACTAGCGGGATTGGAGATACGCAGTATTTT

size: once
V: TRBV7-9
J: TRBJ2-1
D: .
CDR3: CASSLAGGGVGEQFF
DNA: TGTGCCAGCAGCTTAGCGGGAGGGGGTGTAGGTGAGCAGTTCTTC

size: .
V: TRBV5-8
J: TRBJ2-3
D: TRBD1
CDR3: CASSSTWRDRKSRSDTQYF
DNA: TGTGCCAGCAGCTCTACCTGGAGGGACAGGAAGAGCAGGAGCGATACGCAGTATTTT

size: .
V: TRBV4-3
J: TRBJ2-7
D: .
CDR3: CASSQDVRSYEQYF
DNA: TGCGCCAGCAGCCAAGATGTACGTAGCTACGAGCAGTACTTC

size: .
V: TRBV5-1
J: TRBJ2-7
D: TRBD1
CDR3: CASSLQGHEQYF
DNA: TGCGCCAGCAGCTTACAGGGGCACGAGCAGTACTTC

size: few
V: TRBV19
J: TRBJ2-1
D: TRBD2
CDR3: CASSAGLADYNEQFF
DNA: TGTGCCAGTAGTGCCGGACTAGCGGATTACAATGAGCAGTTCTTC

size: .
V: TRBV4-1
J: TRBJ1-2
D: .
CDR3: CASRRETAAYGYTF
DNA: TGCGCCAGCAGACGGGAGACAGCGGCATATGGCTACACCTTC

size: .
V: TRBV14
J: TRBJ2-2
D: .
CDR3: CASSQGSGSGLGELFF
DNA: TGTGCCAGCAGCCAAGGATCAGGGTCGGGACTCGGGGAGCTGTTTTTT

size: .
V: TRBV6-1
J: TRBJ2-7
D: .
CDR3: CASSESREQYF
DNA: TGTGCCAGCAGTGAAAGCCGGGAGCAGTACTTC

size: .
V: TRBV30
J: TRBJ1-6
D: .
CDR3: CAWGKGSYNSPLHF
DNA: TGTGCCTGGGGAAAGGGGTCCTATAATTCACCCCTCCACTTT

size: .
V: TRBV5-6
J: TRBJ2-1
D: TRBD1
CDR3: CASSTRDRVTEQFF
DNA: TGTGCCAGCAGCACCCGGGACAGGGTCACTGAGCAGTTCTTC

size: .
V: TRBV19
J: TRBJ2-2
D: TRBD2
CDR3: CASSKENLAGGNTGELFF
DNA: TGTGCCAGTAGTAAAGAAAACTTAGCGGGAGGGAACACCGGGGAGCTGTTTTTT

size: .
V: TRBV19
J: TRBJ1-5
D: TRBD1
CDR3: CASWDSSNQPQHF
DNA: TGTGCCAGTTGGGACAGTTCCAATCAGCCCCAGCATTTT

size: .
V: TRBV2
J: TRBJ1-1
D: TRBD1
CDR3: CASREPRGTDTEAFF
DNA: TGTGCCAGCAGGGAGCCCAGGGGGACCGACACTGAAGCTTTCTTT

size: .
V: TRBV7-3
J: TRBJ2-3
D: .
CDR3: CASSFSSNTADTQYF
DNA: TGTGCCAGCAGCTTCTCGTCGAATACTGCAGATACGCAGTATTTT

size: .
V: TRBV7-2
J: TRBJ2-7
D: TRBD1
CDR3: CASSRTGDSTPYEQYF
DNA: TGTGCCAGCAGTCGGACTGGGGACAGCACCCCCTACGAGCAGTACTTC

size: .
V: TRBV6-9
J: TRBJ2-7
D: .
CDR3: CASSYSRPGAHEQYF
DNA: TGTGCCAGCAGTTATTCTAGGCCAGGGGCCCACGAGCAGTACTTC

size: .
V: TRBV6-1
J: TRBJ2-5
D: TRBD2
CDR3: CASILAGVVGETQYF
DNA: TGTGCCAGCATACTAGCGGGAGTCGTTGGAGAGACCCAGTACTTC

size: once
V: TRBV7-3
J: TRBJ2-7
D: TRBD1
CDR3: CASSLETGSYEQYF
DNA: TGTGCCAGCAGCTTAGAGACAGGGTCCTACGAGCAGTACTTC

size: .
V: TRBV7-4
J: TRBJ2-1
D: TRBD2
CDR3: CASSPSGGVDNEQFF
DNA: TGTGCCAGCAGCCCGAGCGGGGGAGTAGACAATGAGCAGTTCTTC

size: .
V: TRBV7-2
J: TRBJ2-3
D: TRBD2
CDR3: CASLAGGLGPDTQYF
DNA: TGTGCCAGTCTAGCGGGGGGTTTGGGACCAGATACGCAGTATTTT

size: .
V: TRBV9
J: TRBJ2-1
D: TRBD1
CDR3: CASSVWDRGQFNEQFF
DNA: TGTGCCAGCAGCGTTTGGGACAGGGGGCAATTCAATGAGCAGTTCTTC

size: few
V: TRBV18
J: TRBJ1-2
D: .
CDR3: CASSAGANYGYTF
DNA: TGTGCCAGCTCCGCAGGGGCTAACTATGGCTACACCTTC

size: .
V: TRBV6-1
J: TRBJ2-7
D: TRBD2
CDR3: CASRGTSGDEQYF
DNA: TGTGCCAGCAGGGGGACTAGCGGGGACGAGCAGTACTTC

size: .
V: TRBV4-2
J: TRBJ2-2
D: TRBD2
CDR3: CASSLQVAGGPTNTGELFF
DNA: TGTGCCAGCAGCCTTCAGGTAGCGGGAGGTCCCACGAACACCGGGGAGCTGTTTTTT

size: .
V: TRBV2
J: TRBJ2-6
D: TRBD1
CDR3: CASSDRGRSGANVLTF
DNA: TGTGCCAGCTCTGACAGGGGACGCTCTGGGGCCAACGTCCTGACTTTC

size: .
V: TRBV25-1
J: TRBJ1-3
D: .
CDR3: CASSEYGSRNTIYF
DNA: TGTGCCAGCAGTGAATATGGGAGTAGAAACACCATATATTTT

size: .
V: TRBV30
J: TRBJ2-7
D: TRBD1
CDR3: CAWSDYRDSGEQYF
DNA: TGTGCCTGGAGCGACTACCGGGACAGTGGAGAGCAGTACTTC

size: .
V: TRBV2
J: TRBJ2-5
D: TRBD2
CDR3: CASRARTSGETQYF
DNA: TGTGCCAGCAGAGCTAGGACTAGCGGGGAGACCCAGTACTTC

size: .
V: TRBV25-1
J: TRBJ1-2
D: .
CDR3: CASSESGGVNYGYTF
DNA: TGTGCCAGCAGTGAATCGGGAGGGGTGAACTATGGCTACACCTTC

size: .
V: TRBV11-3
J: TRBJ1-4
D: .
CDR3: CASSRTDGEKLFF
DNA: TGTGCCAGCAGCCGGACAGACGGAGAAAAACTGTTTTTT

size: many
V: TRBV10-3
J: TRBJ2-7
D: TRBD2
CDR3: CATQGASGSPEQYF
DNA: TGTGCCACCCAAGGGGCTAGCGGGAGCCCCGAGCAGTACTTC

size: .
V: TRBV30
J: TRBJ2-7
D: TRBD1
CDR3: CASSLRDRVGEQYF
DNA: TGTGCCAGCAGCCTCCGGGACAGGGTTGGCGAGCAGTACTTC